The 4 T cell receptor beta chains in this list originate from one sample, sequenced in a study of cytomegalovirus exposure and HLA in healthy donors. Primers for the PCR totalled 60 Vbeta and 13 Jbeta. Some clones are missing from TCRdb's copy, which holds only in-frame ones; the method was immunoSEQ multiplex PCR. The top ten clones hold roughly 5.2% of a sample with roughly 160,000 clones, roughly 70% of them seen once. What was sequenced was PBMCs. These receptors were obtained from a woman between 18 and 29 years old in good health and CMV-seropositive.

The chain recombines TRBV4-3 with TRBJ2-3; D perhaps matches TRBD2 (5 bases). The V gene's germline CDR1 is LGHNA and CDR2 YSLEER. Trimming took off 1 base at V and 6 bases at J, with 11 bases between the two ends. The CDR3 has 14 amino acids. This CDR3 is CASSQGGRADTQYF. The CDR3 DNA sequence: TGCGCCAGCAGCCAAGGAGGGCGGGCGGATACGCAGTATTTT.

This clone has only a few counts. The chain employs TRBV4-1 and TRBJ1-5; no clear D. Trimming removed 4 bases at V and 1 base at J, with 11 bases between. The CDR3 is made up of 15 amino acids. Germline V gene data show CDR1 as MGHRA and CDR2 as YSYEKL. The CDR3 sequence is CASSRGGGSNQPQHF. CDR3 nucleotide sequence: TGCGCCAGCAGCCGCGGCGGCGGCAGCAATCAGCCCCAGCATTTT.

The chain has TRBV6-4 and TRBJ2-5; the D gene is possibly TRBD2 (6 bases). TRBJ2-7 explains the end of the DNA better; the J call may be wrong. CDR1 and CDR2 from the germline V gene are MRHNA and SNTAGT. This CDR3 contains 15 residues. The CDR3 region is CASTPRSRLVYEQYF. CDR3 nucleotide sequence: TGTGCCAGCACCCCCAGGTCCCGACTAGTCTACGAGCAGTACTTC.

The V and J genes are TRBV9 and TRBJ2-6; a possible D gene is TRBD1 (7 bases). V was pared by 4 bases and J by 0 bases, with 23 bases between. Germline-derived CDR1 and CDR2 are SGDLS and YYNGEE. The CDR3 loop spans 20 amino acids. This CDR3 is CASSPHQGGLMGSGANVLTF. CDR3 bases: TGTGCCAGCAGCCCACACCAGGGGGGTTTGATGGGCTCTGGGGCCAACGTCCTGACTTTC.